The sequence of this TCR beta chain was determined in a study of blood T cell repertoires in COVID-19. Per the study methods: Estimates of nucleated cell counts were drawn from the amplification of reference gene primers. The protocol was immunoSEQ multiplex PCR, while the TCRdb copy is restricted to in-frame clones and leaves out a portion. That table supplies the V and J calls and clone size; D and trimming were determined from the DNA. The table has 300,000 to 450,000 clones, 87% seen once; the top ten hold 2% to 2.5%. A Seattle source enrolled patients during active infection and followed them longitudinally. The CDR3 runs to 15 residues. From germline, CDR1 is SGHNT and CDR2 YYREEE (reference sequence). The trim removed 2 bases at V and 8 bases at J, leaving 9 bases unmatched.

Specimen: peripheral blood. This receptor was identified in a woman aged 55-70 years with COVID-19, enrolled during active disease. The chain uses TRBV5-4 and TRBJ1-4; 7 nucleotides align to TRBD1. This CDR3 reads CASSLEAGGREKLFF. In DNA form, the CDR3 reads TGTGCCAGCAGCTTAGAGGCAGGGGGAAGGGAAAAACTGTTTTTT.